One sample yielded the 25 T cell receptor beta chains listed below, sequenced in a study of blood T cell repertoires in COVID-19. TCRdb's table, derived via immunoSEQ multiplex PCR, lists solely in-frame clones and lacks some. The table lists about 280,000 clones, about 86% of them singletons. The sequenced material came from peripheral blood. The receptors originated from a woman under 40 who had recovered from COVID-19.

The chain joins TRBV7-2 to TRBJ1-5; 8 nucleotides match TRBD1. Trimming removed 5 bases from V and 6 bases from J; junction bases left unmatched: 6. Germline CDR1 SGHTA, CDR2 FQGNSA. This CDR3 is 14 amino acids long. This CDR3 is CASSQRTGGQPQHF. In DNA form, the CDR3 reads TGTGCCAGCAGCCAACGAACAGGGGGTCAGCCCCAGCATTTT.

The chain carries TRBV7-9 and TRBJ1-1, with D unresolved. Germline V gene data show CDR1 as SEHNR and CDR2 as FQNEAQ (reference sequence). CDR3 length: 17 residues. V dropped 1 base and J dropped 0 bases, with 15 bases sitting between them. CDR3 amino acids: CASSLGRGREMNTEAFF. As DNA, the CDR3 is TGTGCCAGCAGCTTAGGCAGAGGTCGGGAGATGAACACTGAAGCTTTCTTT.

This clone was detected only once. The chain joins TRBV6-5 to TRBJ2-1; 7 nucleotides match TRBD1. The junction had 8 bases not matched to a gene; V was cut back by 6 bases and J by 3 bases. CDR1 is MNHEY, CDR2 SVGAGI, per germline. CDR3 length: 15 amino acids. Here the CDR3 reads CASSRLGQYYNEQFF. The CDR3, as DNA: TGTGCCAGCAGCAGGTTGGGACAGTACTACAATGAGCAGTTCTTC.

The rearrangement links TRBV6-1 to TRBJ1-1; D possibly corresponds to TRBD1 (6 bases). V was shortened by 2 bases and J by 4 bases, with 14 bases between the two germline ends. The CDR3 consists of 15 residues. Germline values: CDR1 MNHNS, CDR2 SASEGT. CDR3 in DNA: TGTGCCAGCAGTGAACGAGGGGGTGTTGGCACTGAAGCTTTCTTT. This gives the protein CASSERGGVGTEAFF.

The chain combines TRBV19 with TRBJ1-1, with TRBD1 identical over 7 bases. The CDR3 is made up of 14 amino acids. V lost 1 base to trimming and J lost 1 base; unmatched junction nucleotides: 0. Germline V CDR1 and CDR2: LNHDA, SQIVND (reference sequence). CDR3 region: CASSIGTGNTEAFF. The CDR3 nucleotides are TGTGCCAGTAGTATAGGGACAGGGAACACTGAAGCTTTCTTT.

The chain joins TRBV3-1 (or the pseudogene TRBV3-2) to TRBJ1-2, with D hard to call. Germline CDR1 is LGHDT and CDR2 is YNNKEL (reference sequence). Trimming left V 0 bases short and J 2 bases short, with 7 bases between. This CDR3 comprises 14 residues. CDR3 residues: CASSQEMANYGYTF. CDR3 DNA sequence: TGTGCCAGCAGCCAAGAAATGGCCAACTATGGCTACACCTTC.

The chain links TRBV7-2 to TRBJ1-2; TRBD1 matches 8 bases. The germline V gene has CDR1 SGHTA and CDR2 FQGNSA. The CDR3 extends over 14 amino acids. With 1 base clipped from V and 5 bases from J, the junction kept 3 bases outside the gene matches. CDR3 nucleotide sequence: TGTGCCAGCAGCTTAGGGACAGGGCTATATGGCTACACCTTC. Amino acid sequence: CASSLGTGLYGYTF.

The chain links TRBV11-1 to TRBJ2-7; perhaps TRBD2 as D (5 bases). The CDR3 is made up of 15 amino acids. V was trimmed by 5 bases and J by 2 bases, leaving 16 bases between them. The germline V gene encodes CDR1 SGHAT and CDR2 FQDESV (reference sequence). The DNA for the CDR3 is TGTGCCAGCAGCCCAGCCCGGGATAAGGCCTACGAGCAGTACTTC. Translation: CASSPARDKAYEQYF. Full variable domain (remainder filled in from reference TRBV11-1 and TRBJ2-7): EAEVAQSPRYKITEKSQAVAFWCDPISGHATLYWYRQILGQGPELLVQFQDESVVDDSQLPKDRFSAERLKGVDSTLKIQPAELGDSAMYLCASSPARDKAYEQYFGPGTRLTVT.

The V gene is TRBV7-2, the J gene TRBJ2-3; D unclear. V was pared by 4 bases and J by 6 bases, with 8 bases between. CDR3 size: 12 residues. CDR1 SGHTA and CDR2 FQGNSA come from the germline V gene. The CDR3 coding sequence is TGTGCCAGCAGCTCTCTATGGGATACGCAGTATTTT. It codes for CASSSLWDTQYF.

V gene TRBV19 combines with J gene TRBJ2-5; perhaps TRBD2 as D (6 bases). The CDR3 totals 12 residues. V was trimmed by 6 bases and J by 4 bases, leaving 9 bases between them. Germline V gene sequence: CDR1 LNHDA, CDR2 SQIVND (reference sequence). CDR3 region: CASRGLPETQYF. CDR3 sequence (DNA): TGTGCCAGTAGGGGACTTCCAGAGACCCAGTACTTC.

V usage is TRBV5-1 and J usage is TRBJ2-1; 8 positions match TRBD1. After removal of 4 bases from V and 10 bases from J, the junction contained 10 bases not matched to a gene. The CDR3 covers 14 residues. CDR1 is SGHRS, CDR2 YFSETQ, per germline. For the CDR3, the DNA is TGCGCCAGCAGCCCCGACAGGGGATCAGGGGAGCAGTTCTTC. Its protein product is CASSPDRGSGEQFF.

This sequence joins TRBV7-6 and TRBJ1-1, with 7 bases identical to TRBD1. V was clipped by 0 bases and J by 10 bases; unmatched bases: 2. The CDR3 runs 12 residues. Germline V gene lookup returns CDR1 SGHVS and CDR2 FNYEAQ. The CDR3 reads CASSLAGQAAFF. The CDR3 DNA sequence: TGTGCCAGCAGCTTAGCCGGACAGGCAGCTTTCTTT.

The chain uses TRBV6-5 and TRBJ1-5; 9 bases are shared with TRBD1. The germline V gene has CDR1 MNHEY and CDR2 SVGAGI. This CDR3 has 14 amino acids. V dropped 6 bases and J dropped 4; count of bases not matched to a gene: 4. CDR3 loop: CASSRDRENQPQHF. CDR3 nucleotides: TGTGCCAGCAGCCGGGACAGGGAGAATCAGCCCCAGCATTTT.

This clone was seen only once. The CDR3 loop is CASSLGYGDSYEQYF. CDR3 nucleotide sequence: TGTGCCAGCAGCTTAGGATACGGGGACTCCTACGAGCAGTACTTC. The chain has TRBV11-3 and TRBJ2-7; the D gene is possibly TRBD2 (5 bases). Trimming took 1 base from V and 0 from J, leaving 10 bases between them. Germline loops: CDR1 SGHNT, CDR2 YENEEA. This CDR3 is 15 amino acids long.

This clone came up a few times. The CDR3 sequence is CATSRESLAPFSNYGYTF. The CDR3 coding sequence is TGTGCCACCAGCAGAGAGAGTCTAGCACCGTTCAGTAACTATGGCTACACCTTC. V and J are TRBV15 and TRBJ1-2; D gene ambiguous. V lost 0 bases, J lost 1 base, and 18 bases lay in between. The CDR3 spans 18 residues. Germline CDR1 is LNHNV and CDR2 is YYDKDF (reference sequence).

The V and J genes are TRBV24-1 and TRBJ2-3; tentatively, D is TRBD1 (6 bases). Between the trimmed V and J ends, which lost 4 bases and 6 bases, there was a span of 19 bases. This CDR3 contains 16 residues. Looked up from germline, CDR1 is KGHDR and CDR2 is SFDVKD. The CDR3 DNA sequence: TGTGCCACCAGTGACTTACGCCGACAGAGGGGGGATACGCAGTATTTT. It yields the protein CATSDLRRQRGDTQYF.

The CDR3 region has the DNA TGTGCCAGCAGCTGGGGGACAGGGGAGGGAAACACCATATATTTT. This encodes CASSWGTGEGNTIYF. The chain joins TRBV5-4 to TRBJ1-3, with 10 bases matching TRBD1. With 3 bases clipped from V and 4 bases from J, the junction kept 4 bases outside the gene matches. Germline CDR1 reads SGHNT; CDR2 reads YYREEE (reference sequence). The CDR3 covers 15 residues.

This clone was detected only a few times. The J gene is TRBJ2-3, the V gene TRBV2; 9 nucleotides agree with TRBD2. J gave up 0 bases and V 2 bases, and 6 bases lay outside the gene matches. The CDR3 length is 17 residues. In germline, CDR1 is SNHLY, CDR2 FYNNEI. The CDR3 coding sequence is TGTGCCAGCAGTGAACCTAGCGGGGAGACTAGCACAGATACGCAGTATTTT. It is translated as CASSEPSGETSTDTQYF.

V is TRBV19 and J is TRBJ1-2; maybe TRBD1 (6 bases). V was shortened by 6 bases and J by 3 bases, with 11 bases between the two germline ends. The CDR3 sequence is 13 residues long. Germline CDR1 and CDR2: LNHDA and SQIVND (reference sequence). The CDR3 nucleotides are TGTGCCAGTAGGGGGGGGCTTGACTATGGCTACACCTTC. Its protein product is CASRGGLDYGYTF.

In the case of this clone: Other DNA sequences in the same sample also yield this CDR3. The chain has TRBV28 and TRBJ1-1; 10 bases line up with TRBD1. The germline gives CDR1 MDHEN, CDR2 SYDVKM. V gave up 5 bases and J gave up 5 bases; unmatched junction bases: 8. This CDR3 is built from 15 residues. The CDR3 region is CASSIRTGGRTEAFF. CDR3 nucleotide sequence: TGTGCCAGCAGTATAAGGACAGGGGGTCGAACTGAAGCTTTCTTT.

Concerning this clone: The junction shows a germline mismatch at one end, possibly a read error. CDR3 residues: CASSPGGRDTQYF. The CDR3 bases are TGTGCTAGCAGCCCGGGGGGGCGGGATACGCAGTATTTT. This rearrangement joins TRBV7-7 to TRBJ2-3; 8 bases match TRBD2. The CDR3 has 13 amino acids. Germline V gene data show CDR1 as SSHAT and CDR2 as FNYEAQ (reference sequence).

This clone has only one observation. The chain combines TRBV19 with TRBJ1-2, with D perhaps matching TRBD1 (6 bases). Trimming pared 7 bases from V and 4 bases from J, leaving 19 bases between. The germline CDR1 and CDR2 sequences are LNHDA and SQIVND (reference sequence). This CDR3 has 15 residues. CDR3 DNA sequence: TGTGCCAGTACAGGAACCCAGGGGAATGTCTATGGCTACACCTTC. Translating it yields CASTGTQGNVYGYTF.

Only one count was recorded for this clone. This chain links TRBV19 with TRBJ2-1, with 8 bases that match TRBD1. V shed 2 bases, J shed 7 bases, and the junction held 7 bases outside the gene matches. The CDR3 covers 15 residues. Germline CDR1 reads LNHDA; CDR2 reads SQIVND (reference sequence). CDR3 in DNA: TGTGCCAGTAGTATAAGGGCAGGGGGCTTGAATGAGCAGTTCTTC. Its protein is CASSIRAGGLNEQFF. Combining the CDR3 with reference TRBV19 and TRBJ2-1 gives the whole variable domain DGGITQSPKYLFRKEGQNVTLSCEQNLNHDAMYWYRQDPGQGLRLIYYSQIVNDFQKGDIAEGYSVSREKKESFPLTVTSAQKNPTAFYLCASSIRAGGLNEQFFGPGTRLTVL.

The CDR3 DNA sequence: TGCAGCGTTGATCAGCGGGTATATGGCTACACCTTC. Its protein is CSVDQRVYGYTF. The chain couples TRBV29-1 to TRBJ1-2; D is unclear. The CDR3 loop spans 12 amino acids. With 3 bases removed from V and 5 bases from J, the gap between germline ends came to 10 bases. Germline loops: CDR1 SQVTM, CDR2 ANQGSEA.

The chain joins TRBV19 to TRBJ1-5, with a possible D match to TRBD1 (6 bases). Germline CDR1 LNHDA, CDR2 SQIVND (reference sequence). The length of the CDR3 is 12 residues. Trimming pared 5 bases from V and 12 bases from J, leaving 14 bases between. CDR3 in amino acids: CASSPDTGFQHF. In DNA form, the CDR3 reads TGTGCCAGTAGTCCCGACACAGGGTTCCAGCATTTT. The variable domain in full, with the rest retrieved from reference TRBV19 and TRBJ1-5, is DGGITQSPKYLFRKEGQNVTLSCEQNLNHDAMYWYRQDPGQGLRLIYYSQIVNDFQKGDIAEGYSVSREKKESFPLTVTSAQKNPTAFYLCASSPDTGFQHFGDGTRLSIL.